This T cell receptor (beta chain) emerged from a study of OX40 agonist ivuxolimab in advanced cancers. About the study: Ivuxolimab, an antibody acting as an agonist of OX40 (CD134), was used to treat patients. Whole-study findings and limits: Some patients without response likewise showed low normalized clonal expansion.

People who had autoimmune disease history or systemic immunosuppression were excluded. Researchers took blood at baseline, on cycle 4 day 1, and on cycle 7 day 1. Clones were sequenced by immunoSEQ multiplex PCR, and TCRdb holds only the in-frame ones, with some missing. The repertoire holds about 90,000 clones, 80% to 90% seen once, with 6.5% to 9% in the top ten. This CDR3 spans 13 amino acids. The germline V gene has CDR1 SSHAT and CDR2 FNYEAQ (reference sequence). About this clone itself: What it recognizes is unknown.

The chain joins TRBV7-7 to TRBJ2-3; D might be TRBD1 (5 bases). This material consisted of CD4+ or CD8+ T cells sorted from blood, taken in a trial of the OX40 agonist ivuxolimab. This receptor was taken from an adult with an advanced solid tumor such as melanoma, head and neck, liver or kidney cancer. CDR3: CAVQEGGTDTQYF. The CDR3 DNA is TGTGCTGTGCAGGAAGGGGGCACAGATACGCAGTATTTT.